This note documents a single T cell receptor (beta chain) sequence. What it binds is unknown. Researchers report immunoSEQ v3.0 was run at survey level. Produced via immunoSEQ multiplex PCR; TCRdb's table is partial and in-frame only. The sample lists around 25,000 clones, 80% to 90% occurring once. These data are taken from a study of long-term antiretroviral therapy in people with HIV. Whole-study context: Collection of the earliest samples took place about a decade ahead of the 2015 immediate-ART recommendation. Notes on the study in general: In HIV, the repertoires covered a tighter span of CDR3 lengths than in controls. Viral resistance, ART adherence and therapy changes all lacked available data.

V was clipped by 0 bases and J by 8 bases; unmatched bases: 9. CDR3 length equals 16 residues. Germline values: CDR1 MGHRA, CDR2 YSYEKL. This clonotype originated in a man aged 25-45 years with HIV. The specimen was unsorted PBMCs, collected less than 4.7 years after starting antiretroviral therapy. The chain has TRBV4-1 and TRBJ1-4, with TRBD1 matching over 7 bases. CDR3 protein: CASSQEDQGVREKLFF. In DNA form, the CDR3 reads TGCGCCAGCAGCCAAGAGGACCAGGGGGTTAGGGAAAAACTGTTTTTT.